This T cell receptor beta chain was recovered during a study of T-cell reconstitution after alpha-beta-depleted transplantation in children listed by TCRdb under 2016. Some background on the complete study: The study quantitatively tracked T-cell immune reconstitution after TCRalphabeta/CD19-depleted allogeneic hematopoietic cell transplantation in children using TCR repertoire profiling.

The CDR3 goes from the cysteine to the phenylalanine over 14 residues. Only CDR3 DNA is held: 42 bases, read in frame from base 1. Concerning this clonotype: What antigen it recognizes has not been identified. One end of the junction is discordant with germline, which a read error may explain.

Libraries were made using PCR. These reads were obtained on an Illumina HiSeq 2500. TCR library preparation used molecular barcoding, with unique molecular identifiers applied to normalize quantification of the TCRbeta repertoire. TCRdb ran its own pipeline on the public reads, namely fastp trimming at Q25 and MiXCR clone calling, and kept in-frame beta chains. Rows are combined by CDR3 protein, so each entry shows the most common genes and DNA. For this sample the table gives over 400,000 distinct CDR3 sequences, of which about 12% were detected only once. The ten biggest clones cover about 6% of the sample.

Sequencing was performed on PBMCs from the stem cell graft donor, taken from the stem cell graft. This receptor was taken from a human donor who donated a stem cell graft to a child with combined immunodeficiency. The sequence links TRBV12-3 or TRBV12-4 to TRBJ2-2; TRBD1 could be the D gene, as 6 bases match. CDR3 reads: CSSSLQQGSGELFF. The DNA is as follows: TGTTCCAGCAGTTTGCAACAGGGCTCCGGGGAGCTGTTTTTT.